This is a list of T cell receptor beta chains from one sample in a study of cytomegalovirus exposure and HLA in healthy donors. Sequenced by immunoSEQ multiplex PCR; TCRdb stores in-frame clones only, minus some. The repertoire consists of 140,000 to 150,000 clones, with roughly 10% occurring once and the leading ten covering 1.5% to 2%. Sequencing input: PBMCs. These receptors all come from a man aged 50 to 59 in good health and CMV-seronegative. CDR3s include the opening cysteine and the closing phenylalanine or tryptophan. A D gene is named only where the DNA matches it firmly. Size is omitted from some rows. Given values are once, few, many or a class for expanded clones.

length,V,J,D,size,CDR3,DNA
15,TRBV7-8,TRBJ2-7,.,.,CASSSPGRGSYEQYF,TGTGCCAGCAGCTCCCCAGGCAGGGGCTCCTACGAGCAGTACTTC
16,TRBV4-1,TRBJ1-4,.,few,CASSQEGGAEAEKLFF,TGCGCCAGCAGCCAAGAAGGAGGGGCAGAGGCGGAAAAACTGTTTTTT
15,TRBV18,TRBJ2-5,TRBD1,few,CASSPPVDRGETQYF,TGTGCCAGCTCACCACCGGTTGACAGGGGAGAGACCCAGTACTTC
16,TRBV10-3,TRBJ2-2,TRBD1,.,CAIKPGGGRNTGELFF,TGTGCCATCAAACCAGGGGGTGGGAGAAACACCGGGGAGCTGTTTTTT
13,TRBV6-6,TRBJ2-1,.,few,CASSYRLDNEQFF,TGTGCCAGCAGTTACAGGCTAGACAATGAGCAGTTCTTC
15,TRBV27,TRBJ2-5,TRBD2,few,CASRGLAGRRMAQYF,TGTGCCAGCAGGGGACTAGCGGGGCGCCGGATGGCCCAGTACTTC
15,TRBV30,TRBJ1-1,.,.,CAWSPPGLSGTEAFF,TGTGCCTGGAGTCCCCCCGGCCTCTCGGGCACTGAAGCTTTCTTT
19,TRBV5-6,TRBJ2-3,.,few,CASSLWVVGGGTTTDTQYF,TGTGCCAGCAGCTTGTGGGTAGTAGGGGGGGGCACAACCACAGATACGCAGTATTTT
15,TRBV13,TRBJ1-2,TRBD1,.,CASSLTGTGGYGYTF,TGTGCCAGCAGCTTAACCGGGACAGGGGGATATGGCTACACCTTC
15,TRBV5-8,TRBJ2-3,TRBD1,.,CASSLQQGHVDTQYF,TGTGCCAGCAGCTTGCAACAGGGGCACGTAGATACGCAGTATTTT
15,TRBV5-1,TRBJ2-3,.,.,CASSFGELSTDTQYF,TGCGCCAGCAGCTTCGGGGAACTAAGCACAGATACGCAGTATTTT
13,TRBV11-3,TRBJ2-5,.,few,CASSRRGQETQYF,TGTGCCAGCAGCCGAAGGGGGCAAGAGACCCAGTACTTC
13,TRBV5-8,TRBJ2-5,.,.,CASSLRGQETQYF,TGTGCCAGCAGCTTAAGAGGTCAAGAGACCCAGTACTTC
16,TRBV28,TRBJ1-5,TRBD1,.,CASSSPGTGVNQPQHF,TGTGCCAGCAGTTCCCCCGGGACAGGGGTCAATCAGCCCCAGCATTTT
14,TRBV10-3,TRBJ1-5,.,few,CAISSGISNQPQHF,TGTGCCATCAGTTCCGGGATTAGCAATCAGCCCCAGCATTTT
12,TRBV5-1,TRBJ1-2,.,few,CASSLGGSGYTF,TGCGCCAGCAGCTTGGGAGGGTCTGGCTACACCTTC
15,TRBV18,TRBJ2-3,.,.,CASSPRTGKADTQYF,TGTGCCAGCTCACCACGGACGGGAAAGGCGGATACGCAGTATTTT
16,TRBV5-1,TRBJ2-2,TRBD1,.,CASSLVRTGVTGELFF,TGCGCCAGCAGCTTGGTCAGGACAGGGGTGACCGGGGAGCTGTTTTTT
12,TRBV30,TRBJ2-7,.,few,CAWSRTGSSGYF,TGTGCCTGGAGTAGAACAGGGAGTTCAGGGTACTTC
14,TRBV5-4,TRBJ2-1,TRBD2,.,CASSDPSGGNEQFF,TGTGCCAGCAGCGACCCCAGCGGGGGCAATGAGCAGTTCTTC
11,TRBV29-1,TRBJ1-1,.,few,CSVEAVTEAFF,TGCAGCGTTGAAGCGGTAACTGAAGCTTTCTTT
14,TRBV10-2,TRBJ1-1,.,.,CASSEIQGNTEAFF,TGCGCCAGCAGTGAGATCCAGGGGAACACTGAAGCTTTCTTT
15,TRBV6-1,TRBJ1-1,TRBD1,few,CASTPAGTGGTEAFF,TGTGCCAGCACCCCTGCGGGGACAGGGGGAACTGAAGCTTTCTTT